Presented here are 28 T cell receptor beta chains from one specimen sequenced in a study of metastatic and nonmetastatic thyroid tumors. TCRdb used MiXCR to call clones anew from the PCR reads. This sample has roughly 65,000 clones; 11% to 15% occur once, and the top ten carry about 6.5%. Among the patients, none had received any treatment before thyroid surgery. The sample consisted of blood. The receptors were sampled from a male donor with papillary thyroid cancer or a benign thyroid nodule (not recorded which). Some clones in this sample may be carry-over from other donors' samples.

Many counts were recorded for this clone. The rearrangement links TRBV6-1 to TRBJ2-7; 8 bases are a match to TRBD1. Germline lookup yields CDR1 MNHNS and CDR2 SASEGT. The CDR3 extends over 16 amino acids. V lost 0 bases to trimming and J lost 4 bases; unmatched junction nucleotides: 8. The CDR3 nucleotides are TGTGCCAGCAGTGAAGCGCCGGGACAGGTCATTTACGAGCAGTACGTC. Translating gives CASSEAPGQVIYEQYV.

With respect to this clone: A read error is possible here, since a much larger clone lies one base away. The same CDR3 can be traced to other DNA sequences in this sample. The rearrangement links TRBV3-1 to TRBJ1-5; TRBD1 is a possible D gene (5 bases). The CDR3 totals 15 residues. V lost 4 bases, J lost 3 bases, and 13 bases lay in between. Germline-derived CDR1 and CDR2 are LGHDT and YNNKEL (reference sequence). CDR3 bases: TGTGCCAGCAGCCTCAAGCAGGGTATCAATCAGCCCCAGCATTTT. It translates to CASSLKQGINQPQHF.

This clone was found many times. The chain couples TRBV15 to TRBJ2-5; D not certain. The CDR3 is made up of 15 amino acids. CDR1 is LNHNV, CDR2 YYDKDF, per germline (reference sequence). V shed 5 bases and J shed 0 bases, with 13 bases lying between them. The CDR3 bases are TGTGCCACCAGCCGCCAGCGAGAGTACCAAGAGACCCAGTACTTC. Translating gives CATSRQREYQETQYF.

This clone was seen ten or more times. The CDR3 nucleotides are TGTGCCAGCTTAAGAGGGAGCGGGAGGTACAATGAGCAGTTCTTC. Translated: CASLRGSGRYNEQFF. The rearrangement joins TRBV28 to TRBJ2-1; 9 nucleotides match TRBD2. The CDR3 consists of 15 residues. V was pared by 8 bases and J by 4 bases, with 9 bases of the junction left unmatched. The germline V gene encodes CDR1 MDHEN and CDR2 SYDVKM.

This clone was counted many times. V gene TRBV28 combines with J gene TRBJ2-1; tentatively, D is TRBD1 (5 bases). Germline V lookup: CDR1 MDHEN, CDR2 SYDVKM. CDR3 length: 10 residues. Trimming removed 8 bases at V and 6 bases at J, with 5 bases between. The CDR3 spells CASQGNEQFF. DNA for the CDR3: TGTGCCAGCCAGGGCAATGAGCAGTTCTTC. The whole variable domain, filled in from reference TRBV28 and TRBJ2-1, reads DVKVTQSSRYLVKRTGEKVFLECVQDMDHENMFWYRQDPGLGLRLIYFSYDVKMKEKGDIPEGYSVSREKKERFSLILESASTNQTSMYLCASQGNEQFFGPGTRLTVL.

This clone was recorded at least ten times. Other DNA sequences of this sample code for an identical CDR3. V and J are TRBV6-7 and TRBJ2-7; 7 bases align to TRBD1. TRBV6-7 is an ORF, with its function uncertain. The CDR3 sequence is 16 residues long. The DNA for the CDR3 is TGTGCTAGCAGCTACATGGACAGGAGAGCCTCCTACGAGCAGTACGTC. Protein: CASSYMDRRASYEQYV.

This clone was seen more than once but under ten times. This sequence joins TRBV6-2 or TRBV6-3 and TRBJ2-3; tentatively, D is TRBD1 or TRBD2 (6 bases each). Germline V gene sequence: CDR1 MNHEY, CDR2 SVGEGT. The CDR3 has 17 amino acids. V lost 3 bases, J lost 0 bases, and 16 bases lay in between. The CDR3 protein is CASSYSRGPSSTDTQYF. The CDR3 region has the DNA TGTGCCAGCAGTTATTCCCGGGGGCCGAGTAGCACAGATACGCAGTATTTT.

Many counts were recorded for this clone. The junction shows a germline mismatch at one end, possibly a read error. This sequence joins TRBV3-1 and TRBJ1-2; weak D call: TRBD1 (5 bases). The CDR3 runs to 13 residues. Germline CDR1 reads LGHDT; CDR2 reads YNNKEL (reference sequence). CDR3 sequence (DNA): TGTGCCAGCAGCCAAGATCTGCGGCAGGGAGCCGCATTC. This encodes CASSQDLRQGAAF.

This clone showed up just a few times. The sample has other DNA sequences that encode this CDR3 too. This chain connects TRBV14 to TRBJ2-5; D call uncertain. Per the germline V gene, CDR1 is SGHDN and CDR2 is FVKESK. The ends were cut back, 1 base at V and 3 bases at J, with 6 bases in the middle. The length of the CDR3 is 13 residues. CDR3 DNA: TGTGCCAGCAGCCAAGCCGGTAAAGAGACCCAGTACTTC. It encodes CASSQAGKETQYF.

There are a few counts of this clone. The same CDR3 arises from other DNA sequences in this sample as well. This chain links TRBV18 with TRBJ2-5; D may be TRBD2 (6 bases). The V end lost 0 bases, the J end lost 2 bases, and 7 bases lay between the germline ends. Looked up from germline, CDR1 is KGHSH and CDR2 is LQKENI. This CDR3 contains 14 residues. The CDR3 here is CASSPPLAQETQYF. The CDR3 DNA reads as TGTGCCAGCTCACCACCACTAGCTCAAGAGACCCAGTACTTC.

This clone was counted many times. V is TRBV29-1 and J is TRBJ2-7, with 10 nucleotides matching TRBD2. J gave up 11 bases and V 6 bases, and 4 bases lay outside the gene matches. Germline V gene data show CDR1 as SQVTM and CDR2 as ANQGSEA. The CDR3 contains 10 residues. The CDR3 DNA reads TGCAGCGTATATAGCGGGAGGAAGTACGTC. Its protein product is CSVYSGRKYV.

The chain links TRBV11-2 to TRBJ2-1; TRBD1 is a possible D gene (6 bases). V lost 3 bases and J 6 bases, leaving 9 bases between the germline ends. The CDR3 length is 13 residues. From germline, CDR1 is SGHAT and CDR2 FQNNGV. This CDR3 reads CASSFNRVNEQFF. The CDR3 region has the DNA TGTGCCAGCAGCTTTAACAGGGTCAATGAGCAGTTCTTC.

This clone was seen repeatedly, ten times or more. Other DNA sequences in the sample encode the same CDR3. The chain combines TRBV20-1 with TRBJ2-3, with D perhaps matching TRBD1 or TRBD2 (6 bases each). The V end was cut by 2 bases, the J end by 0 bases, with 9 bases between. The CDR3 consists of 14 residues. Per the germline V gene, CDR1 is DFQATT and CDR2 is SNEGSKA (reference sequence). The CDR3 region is CSARQGTSTDTQYF. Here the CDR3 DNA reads TGCAGTGCTAGACAGGGGACTAGCACAGATACGCAGTATTTT.

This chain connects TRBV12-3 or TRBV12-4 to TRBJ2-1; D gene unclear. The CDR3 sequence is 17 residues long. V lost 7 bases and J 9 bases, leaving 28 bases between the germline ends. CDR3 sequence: CASNGSEVRGAGSEQFF. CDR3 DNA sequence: TGTGCCAGCAATGGGTCAGAGGTGCGTGGTGCTGGCAGTGAGCAGTTCTTC.

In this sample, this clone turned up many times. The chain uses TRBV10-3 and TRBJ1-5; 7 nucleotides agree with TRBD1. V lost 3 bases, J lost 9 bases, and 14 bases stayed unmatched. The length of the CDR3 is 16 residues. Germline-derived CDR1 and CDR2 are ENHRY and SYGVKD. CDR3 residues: CAISEGAGGGITPQHF. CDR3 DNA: TGTGCCATCAGTGAAGGGGCAGGGGGGGGGATCACGCCCCAGCATTTT.

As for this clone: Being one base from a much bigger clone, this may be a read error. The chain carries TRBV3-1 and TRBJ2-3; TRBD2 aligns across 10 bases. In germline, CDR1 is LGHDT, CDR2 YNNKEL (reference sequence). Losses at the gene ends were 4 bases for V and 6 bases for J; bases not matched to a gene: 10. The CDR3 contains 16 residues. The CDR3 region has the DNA TGTGCCAGCAGCCGTTTAACTAGCGGGATACGGGATACGCAGTATTTT. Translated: CASSRLTSGIRDTQYF.

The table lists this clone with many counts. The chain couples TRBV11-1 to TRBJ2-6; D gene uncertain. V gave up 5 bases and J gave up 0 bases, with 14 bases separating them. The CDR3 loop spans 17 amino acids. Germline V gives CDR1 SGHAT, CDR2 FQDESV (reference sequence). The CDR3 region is CASSKTPNPSGANVLTF. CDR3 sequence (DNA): TGTGCCAGCAGCAAGACTCCTAACCCCTCTGGGGCCAACGTCCTGACTTTC.

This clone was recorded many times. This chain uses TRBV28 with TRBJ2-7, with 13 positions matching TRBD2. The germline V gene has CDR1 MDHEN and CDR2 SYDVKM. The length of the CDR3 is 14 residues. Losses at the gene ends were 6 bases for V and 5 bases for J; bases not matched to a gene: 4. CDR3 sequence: CASSPGLAGHEQYF. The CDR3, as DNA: TGTGCCAGCAGCCCGGGACTAGCGGGACACGAGCAGTACTTC. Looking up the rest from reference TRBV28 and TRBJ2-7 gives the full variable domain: DVKVTQSSRYLVKRTGEKVFLECVQDMDHENMFWYRQDPGLGLRLIYFSYDVKMKEKGDIPEGYSVSREKKERFSLILESASTNQTSMYLCASSPGLAGHEQYFGPGTRLTVT.

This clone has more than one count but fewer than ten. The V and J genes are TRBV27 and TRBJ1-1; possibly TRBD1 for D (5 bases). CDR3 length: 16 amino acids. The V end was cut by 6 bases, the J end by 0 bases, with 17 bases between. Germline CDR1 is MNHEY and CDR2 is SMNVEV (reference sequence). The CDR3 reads CASRGTGGGMNTEAFF. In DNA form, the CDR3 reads TGTGCCAGCAGGGGAACAGGCGGCGGGATGAACACTGAAGCTTTCTTT.

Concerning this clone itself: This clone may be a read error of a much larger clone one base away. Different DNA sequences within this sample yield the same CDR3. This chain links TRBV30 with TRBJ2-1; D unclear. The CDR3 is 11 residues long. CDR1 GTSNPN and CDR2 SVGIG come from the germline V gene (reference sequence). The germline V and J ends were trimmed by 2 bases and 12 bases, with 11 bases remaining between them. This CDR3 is CAWSLTGGQFF. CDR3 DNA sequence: TGTGCCTGGAGTTTGACTGGTGGGCAGTTCTTC.

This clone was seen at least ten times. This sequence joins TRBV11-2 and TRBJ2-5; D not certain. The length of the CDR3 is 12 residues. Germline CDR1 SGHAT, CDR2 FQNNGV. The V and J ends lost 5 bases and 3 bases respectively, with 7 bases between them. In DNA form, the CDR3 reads TGTGCCAGCAGCCCTCACGAAGAGACCCAGTACTTC. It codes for CASSPHEETQYF. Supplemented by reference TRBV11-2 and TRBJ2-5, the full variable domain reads EAGVAQSPRYKIIEKRQSVAFWCNPISGHATLYWYQQILGQGPKLLIQFQNNGVVDDSQLPKDRFSAERLKGVDSTLKIQPAKLEDSAVYLCASSPHEETQYFGPGTRLLVL.

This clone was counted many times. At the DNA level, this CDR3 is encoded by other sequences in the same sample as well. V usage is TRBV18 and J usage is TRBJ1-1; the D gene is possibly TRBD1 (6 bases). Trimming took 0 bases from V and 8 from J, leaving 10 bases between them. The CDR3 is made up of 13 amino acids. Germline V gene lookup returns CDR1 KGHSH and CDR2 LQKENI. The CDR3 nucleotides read TGTGCCAGCTCACCACCAGGGGGGCGCGAAGCTTTCTTT. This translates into CASSPPGGREAFF.

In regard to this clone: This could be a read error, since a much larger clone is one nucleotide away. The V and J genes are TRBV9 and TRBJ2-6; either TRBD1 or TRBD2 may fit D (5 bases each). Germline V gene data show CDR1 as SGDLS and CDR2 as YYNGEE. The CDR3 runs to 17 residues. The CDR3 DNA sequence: TGTGCCAGCAGCGAGAGGGATTGGGGCTCCGCGGCCAACGTCCCGACTTTC. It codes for CASSERDWGSAANVPTF.

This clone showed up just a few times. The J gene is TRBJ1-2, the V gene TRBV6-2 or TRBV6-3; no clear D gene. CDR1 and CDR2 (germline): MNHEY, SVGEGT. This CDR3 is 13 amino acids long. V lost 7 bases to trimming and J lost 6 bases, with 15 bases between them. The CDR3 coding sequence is TGTGCCAGCATTTATTTACACCCGGATGGCTACACCTTC. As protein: CASIYLHPDGYTF.

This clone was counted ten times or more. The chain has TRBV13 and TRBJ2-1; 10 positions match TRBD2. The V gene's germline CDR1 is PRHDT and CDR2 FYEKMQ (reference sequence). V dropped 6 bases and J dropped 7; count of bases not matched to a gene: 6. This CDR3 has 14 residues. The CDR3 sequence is CASSYLAGVNEQFF. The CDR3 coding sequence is TGTGCCAGCAGTTACCTAGCGGGAGTTAATGAGCAGTTCTTC.

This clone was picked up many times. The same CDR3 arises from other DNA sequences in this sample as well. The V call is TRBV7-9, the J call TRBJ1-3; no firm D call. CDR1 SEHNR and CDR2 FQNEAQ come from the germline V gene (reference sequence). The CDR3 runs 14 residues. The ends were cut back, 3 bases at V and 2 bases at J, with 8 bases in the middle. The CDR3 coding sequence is TGTGCCAGCAGCTTTCCGGGAGCTGGAAACACCATATATTTT. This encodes CASSFPGAGNTIYF.

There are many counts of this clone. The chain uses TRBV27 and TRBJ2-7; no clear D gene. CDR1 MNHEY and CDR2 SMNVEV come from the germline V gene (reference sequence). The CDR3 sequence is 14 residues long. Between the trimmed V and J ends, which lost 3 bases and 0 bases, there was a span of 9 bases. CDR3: CASSFNGPSYEQYF. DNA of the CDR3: TGTGCCAGCAGTTTCAACGGTCCCTCCTACGAGCAGTACTTC.

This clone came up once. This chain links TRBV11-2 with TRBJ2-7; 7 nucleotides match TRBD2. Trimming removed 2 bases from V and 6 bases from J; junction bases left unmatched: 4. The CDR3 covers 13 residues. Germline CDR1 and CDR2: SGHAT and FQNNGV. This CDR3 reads CASSLTSAGEQYF. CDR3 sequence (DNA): TGTGCCAGCAGCTTAACTAGCGCAGGCGAGCAGTACTTC.